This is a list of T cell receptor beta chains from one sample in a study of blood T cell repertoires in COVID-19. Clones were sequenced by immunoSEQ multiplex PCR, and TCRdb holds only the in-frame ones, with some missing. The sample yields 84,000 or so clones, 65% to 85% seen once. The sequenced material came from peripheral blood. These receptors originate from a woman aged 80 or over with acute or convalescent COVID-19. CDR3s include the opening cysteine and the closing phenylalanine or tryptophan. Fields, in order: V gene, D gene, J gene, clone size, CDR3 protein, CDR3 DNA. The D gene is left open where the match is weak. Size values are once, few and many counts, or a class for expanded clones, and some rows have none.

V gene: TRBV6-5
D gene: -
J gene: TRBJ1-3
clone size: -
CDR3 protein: CASSRGVSGNTIYF
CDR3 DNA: TGTGCCAGCAGTCGCGGAGTCTCTGGAAACACCATATATTTT

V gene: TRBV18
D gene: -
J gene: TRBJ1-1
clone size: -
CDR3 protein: CASSPLSGAQNTEAFF
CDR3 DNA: TGTGCCAGCTCACCACTTTCAGGGGCCCAGAACACTGAAGCTTTCTTT

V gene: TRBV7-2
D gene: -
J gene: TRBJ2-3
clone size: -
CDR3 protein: CASSKRSTDTQYF
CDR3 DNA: TGTGCCAGCAGTAAGCGGAGCACAGATACGCAGTATTTT

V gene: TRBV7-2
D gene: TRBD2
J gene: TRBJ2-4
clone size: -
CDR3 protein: CASTLWGGTDIQYF
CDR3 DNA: TGTGCCAGCACCCTTTGGGGGGGGACCGACATTCAGTACTTC

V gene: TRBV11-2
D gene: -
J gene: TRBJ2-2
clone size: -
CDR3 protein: CASSLDLEAGELFF
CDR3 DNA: TGTGCCAGCAGCTTAGATCTGGAGGCCGGGGAGCTGTTTTTT

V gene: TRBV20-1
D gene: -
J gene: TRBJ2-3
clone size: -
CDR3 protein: CSASEGGTDTQYF
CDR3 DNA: TGCAGTGCTAGTGAAGGGGGCACAGATACGCAGTATTTT

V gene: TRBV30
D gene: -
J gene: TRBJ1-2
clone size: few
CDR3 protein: CAWSSEPGTYGYTF
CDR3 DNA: TGTGCCTGGAGTTCAGAACCGGGTACCTATGGCTACACCTTC

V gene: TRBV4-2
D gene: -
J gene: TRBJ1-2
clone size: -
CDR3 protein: CASSQEPEDNYGYTF
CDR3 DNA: TGTGCCAGCAGCCAAGAACCGGAGGATAACTATGGCTACACCTTC

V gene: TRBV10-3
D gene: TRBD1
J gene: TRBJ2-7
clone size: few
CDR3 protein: CAIGQGQVSTYEQYF
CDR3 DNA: TGTGCCATCGGCCAGGGACAGGTCTCCACCTACGAGCAGTACTTC

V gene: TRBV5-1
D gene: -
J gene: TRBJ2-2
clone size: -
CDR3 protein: CASSQGQNTGELFF
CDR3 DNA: TGCGCCAGCAGCCAAGGACAAAACACCGGGGAGCTGTTTTTT

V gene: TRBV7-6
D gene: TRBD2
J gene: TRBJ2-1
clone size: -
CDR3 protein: CASSLAKREVKYNEQFF
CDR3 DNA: TGTGCCAGCAGCTTGGCGAAGCGGGAGGTGAAATACAATGAGCAGTTCTTC

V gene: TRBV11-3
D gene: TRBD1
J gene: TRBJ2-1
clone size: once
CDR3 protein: CASSTSGTGSDEQFF
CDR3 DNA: TGTGCCAGCAGTACCTCCGGGACAGGGAGCGATGAGCAGTTCTTC

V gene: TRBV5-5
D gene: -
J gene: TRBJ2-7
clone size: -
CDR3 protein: CASSLVAGYEQYF
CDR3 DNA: TGTGCCAGCAGCTTGGTGGCAGGGTATGAGCAGTACTTC

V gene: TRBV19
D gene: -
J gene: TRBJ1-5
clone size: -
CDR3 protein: CASSIFRGGENQPQHF
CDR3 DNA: TGTGCCAGTAGTATTTTCAGGGGAGGGGAGAATCAGCCCCAGCATTTT

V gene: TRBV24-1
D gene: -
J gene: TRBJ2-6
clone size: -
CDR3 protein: CATSDPTVAGANVLTF
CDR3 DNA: TGTGCCACCAGTGACCCGACAGTAGCTGGGGCCAACGTCCTGACTTTC

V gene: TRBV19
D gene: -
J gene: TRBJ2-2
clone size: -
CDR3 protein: CASSIARDTGELFF
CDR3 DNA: TGTGCCAGTAGTATCGCCAGGGATACCGGGGAGCTGTTTTTT

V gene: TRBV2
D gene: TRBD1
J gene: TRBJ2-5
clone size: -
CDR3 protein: CASSGQGQETQYF
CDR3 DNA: TGTGCCAGCAGCGGACAGGGGCAAGAGACCCAGTACTTC

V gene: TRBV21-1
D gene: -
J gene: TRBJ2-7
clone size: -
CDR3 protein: CASSEQTRDKRGEGEQYF
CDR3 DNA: TGTGCCAGCAGCGAACAGACCCGGGACAAGCGGGGTGAGGGCGAGCAGTACTTC

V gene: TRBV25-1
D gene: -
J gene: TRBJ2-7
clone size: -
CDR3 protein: CASSDPGRGGDYEQYF
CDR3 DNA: TGTGCCAGCAGTGACCCCGGGCGGGGCGGGGACTACGAGCAGTACTTC

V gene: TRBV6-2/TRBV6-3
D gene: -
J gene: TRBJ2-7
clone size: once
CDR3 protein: CASSYARGSRGEQYF
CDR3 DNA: TGTGCCAGCAGTTACGCCCGGGGGAGCCGGGGGGAGCAGTACTTC

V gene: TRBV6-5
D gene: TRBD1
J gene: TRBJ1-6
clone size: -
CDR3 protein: CASSYGQGTSPLHF
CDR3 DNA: TGTGCCAGCAGTTACGGACAGGGTACCTCACCCCTCCACTTT

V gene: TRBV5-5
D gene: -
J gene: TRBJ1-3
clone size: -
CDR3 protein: CASSLAEFSGNTIYF
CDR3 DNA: TGTGCCAGCAGCTTGGCCGAGTTTTCTGGAAACACCATATATTTT

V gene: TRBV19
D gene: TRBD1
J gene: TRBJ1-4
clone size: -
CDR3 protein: CASSIDRGGEKLFF
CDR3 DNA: TGTGCCAGTAGTATCGACAGGGGAGGAGAAAAACTGTTTTTT